The sequence of this TCR beta chain was determined in a study of cytomegalovirus exposure and HLA in healthy donors. General observations from the study: The investigators catalogued 164 TCR beta chains as cytomegalovirus-associated. The authors confirmed in vitro that three CMV-associated chains were specific for CMV antigens.

Profiled with immunoSEQ multiplex PCR; TCRdb holds only in-frame clones, not every one. The sample shows roughly 240,000 clones, approximately 87% of them seen only once. Germline V gene sequence: CDR1 SGHVS, CDR2 FNYEAQ. This CDR3 is built from 21 residues. Trimming cost V 1 base and J 3 bases; bases outside gene matches: 15. In regard to this clone: Antigen: not known.

V usage is TRBV7-6 and J usage is TRBJ2-2, with 12 bases that match TRBD2. The sequenced sample was PBMCs. This receptor was obtained from a man in his late teens or twenties in good health and CMV-seronegative. CDR3 nucleotides: TGTGCCAGCAGCTTAGACGCACCCACCCCGACTAGCGGGAGCGACACCGGGGAGCTGTTTTTT. It yields the protein CASSLDAPTPTSGSDTGELFF.